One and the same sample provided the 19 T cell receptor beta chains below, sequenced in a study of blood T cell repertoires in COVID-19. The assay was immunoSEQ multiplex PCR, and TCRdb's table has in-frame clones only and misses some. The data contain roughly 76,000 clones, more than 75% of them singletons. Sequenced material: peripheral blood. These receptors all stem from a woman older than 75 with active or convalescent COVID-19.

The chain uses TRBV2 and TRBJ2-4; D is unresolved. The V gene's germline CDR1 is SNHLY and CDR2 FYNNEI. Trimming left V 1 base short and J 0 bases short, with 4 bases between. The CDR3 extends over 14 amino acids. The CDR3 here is CASSEVVAKNIQYF. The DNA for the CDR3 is TGTGCCAGCAGTGAAGTAGTAGCCAAAAACATTCAGTACTTC. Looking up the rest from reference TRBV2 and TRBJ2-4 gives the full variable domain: EPEVTQTPSHQVTQMGQEVILRCVPISNHLYFYWYRQILGQKVEFLVSFYNNEISEKSEIFDDQFSVERPDGSNFTLKIRSTKLEDSAMYFCASSEVVAKNIQYFGAGTRLSVL.

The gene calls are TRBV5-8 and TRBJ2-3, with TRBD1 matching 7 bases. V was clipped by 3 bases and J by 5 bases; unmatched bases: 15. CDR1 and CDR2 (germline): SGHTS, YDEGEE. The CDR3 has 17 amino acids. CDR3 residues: CASSSAYSGGLVDTQYF. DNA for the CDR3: TGTGCCAGCAGCTCGGCGTACTCAGGGGGATTGGTAGATACGCAGTATTTT.

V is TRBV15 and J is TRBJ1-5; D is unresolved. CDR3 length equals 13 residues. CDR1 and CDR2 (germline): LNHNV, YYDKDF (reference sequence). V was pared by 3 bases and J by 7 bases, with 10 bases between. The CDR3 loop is CATSRGTGQPQHF. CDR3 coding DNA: TGTGCCACCAGCAGGGGCACTGGGCAGCCCCAGCATTTT. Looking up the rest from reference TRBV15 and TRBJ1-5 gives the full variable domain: DAMVIQNPRYQVTQFGKPVTLSCSQTLNHNVMYWYQQKSSQAPKLLFHYYDKDFNNEADTPDNFQSRRPNTSFCFLDIRSPGLGDTAMYLCATSRGTGQPQHFGDGTRLSIL.

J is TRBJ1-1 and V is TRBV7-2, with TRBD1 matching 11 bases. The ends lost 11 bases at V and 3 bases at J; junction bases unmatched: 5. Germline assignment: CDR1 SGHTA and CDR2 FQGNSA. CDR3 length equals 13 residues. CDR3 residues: CAGGQGAYTEAFF. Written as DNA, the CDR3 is TGTGCCGGAGGACAGGGGGCCTACACTGAAGCTTTCTTT.

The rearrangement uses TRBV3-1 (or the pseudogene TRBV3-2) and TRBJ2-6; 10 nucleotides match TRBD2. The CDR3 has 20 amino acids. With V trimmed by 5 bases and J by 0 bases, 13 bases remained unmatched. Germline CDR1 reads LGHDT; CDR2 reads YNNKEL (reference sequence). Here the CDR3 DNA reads TGTGCCAGCAGCTTCGTTCTCAGGACTAGCGGCTACTCTGGGGCCAACGTCCTGACTTTC. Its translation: CASSFVLRTSGYSGANVLTF.

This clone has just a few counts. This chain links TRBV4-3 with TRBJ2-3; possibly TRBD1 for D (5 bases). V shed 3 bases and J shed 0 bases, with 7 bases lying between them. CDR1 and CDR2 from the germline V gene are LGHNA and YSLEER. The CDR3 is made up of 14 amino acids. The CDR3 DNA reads TGCGCCAGCAGCCAGACAGATAGCACAGATACGCAGTATTTT. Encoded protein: CASSQTDSTDTQYF.

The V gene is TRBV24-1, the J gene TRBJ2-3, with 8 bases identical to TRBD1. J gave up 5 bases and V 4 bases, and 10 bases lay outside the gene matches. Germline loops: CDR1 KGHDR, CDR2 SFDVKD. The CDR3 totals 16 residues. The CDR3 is CATSDPTRDRGDTQYF. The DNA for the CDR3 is TGTGCCACCAGTGACCCAACCCGCGACAGGGGAGATACGCAGTATTTT.

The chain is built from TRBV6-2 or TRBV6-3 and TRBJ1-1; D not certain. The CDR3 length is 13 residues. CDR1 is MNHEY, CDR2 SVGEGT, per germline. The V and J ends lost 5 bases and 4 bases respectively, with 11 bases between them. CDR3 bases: TGTGCCAGCAGTCGCCGGGTGGCCACTGAAGCTTTCTTT. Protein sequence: CASSRRVATEAFF.

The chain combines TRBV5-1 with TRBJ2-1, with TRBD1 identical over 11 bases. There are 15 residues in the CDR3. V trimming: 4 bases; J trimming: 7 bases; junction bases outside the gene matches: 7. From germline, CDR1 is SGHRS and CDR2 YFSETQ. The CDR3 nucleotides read TGCGCCAGCAGCGCCACCGGGACAGGGGGTAATGAGCAGTTCTTC. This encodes CASSATGTGGNEQFF.

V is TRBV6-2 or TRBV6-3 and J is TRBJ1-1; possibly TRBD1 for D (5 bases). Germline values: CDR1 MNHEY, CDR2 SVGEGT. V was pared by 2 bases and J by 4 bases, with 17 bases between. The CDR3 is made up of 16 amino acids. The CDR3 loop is CASSYGQGLAGTEAFF. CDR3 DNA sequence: TGTGCCAGCAGTTACGGCCAGGGCCTGGCCGGCACTGAAGCTTTCTTT.

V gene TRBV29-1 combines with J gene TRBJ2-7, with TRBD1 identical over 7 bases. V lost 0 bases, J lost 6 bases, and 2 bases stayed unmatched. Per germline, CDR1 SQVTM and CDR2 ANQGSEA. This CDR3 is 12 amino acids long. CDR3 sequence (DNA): TGCAGCGTTGAAGAATACAGGGGCGAGCAGTACTTC. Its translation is CSVEEYRGEQYF.

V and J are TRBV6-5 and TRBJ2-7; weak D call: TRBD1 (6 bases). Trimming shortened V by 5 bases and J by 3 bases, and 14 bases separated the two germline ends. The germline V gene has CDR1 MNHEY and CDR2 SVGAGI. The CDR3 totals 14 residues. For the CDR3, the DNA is TGTGCCAGCAGTACCGGGACAAACGTCTACGAGCAGTACTTC. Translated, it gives CASSTGTNVYEQYF.

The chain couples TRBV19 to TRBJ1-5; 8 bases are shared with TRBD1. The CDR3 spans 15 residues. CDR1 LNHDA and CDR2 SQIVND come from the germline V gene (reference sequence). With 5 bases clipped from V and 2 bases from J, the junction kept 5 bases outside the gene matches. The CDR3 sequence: CASSVGQGGNQPQHF. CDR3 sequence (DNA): TGTGCCAGTAGTGTTGGACAGGGAGGCAATCAGCCCCAGCATTTT.

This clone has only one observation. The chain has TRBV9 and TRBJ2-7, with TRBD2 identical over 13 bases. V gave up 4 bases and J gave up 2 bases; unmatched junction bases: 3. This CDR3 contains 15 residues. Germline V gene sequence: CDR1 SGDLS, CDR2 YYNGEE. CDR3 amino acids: CASSPGLAGTYEQYF. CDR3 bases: TGTGCCAGCAGCCCGGGACTAGCGGGGACCTACGAGCAGTACTTC.

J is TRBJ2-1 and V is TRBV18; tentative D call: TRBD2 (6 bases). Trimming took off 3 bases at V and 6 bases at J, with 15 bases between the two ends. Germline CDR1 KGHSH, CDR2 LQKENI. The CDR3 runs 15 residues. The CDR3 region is CASSPPGLDLNEQFF. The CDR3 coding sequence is TGTGCCAGCTCACCCCCGGGACTGGATCTCAATGAGCAGTTCTTC.

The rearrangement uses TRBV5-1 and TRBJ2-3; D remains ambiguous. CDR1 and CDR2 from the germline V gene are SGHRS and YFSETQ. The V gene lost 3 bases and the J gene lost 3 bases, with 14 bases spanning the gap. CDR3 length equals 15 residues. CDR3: CASSSTRMRTDTQYF. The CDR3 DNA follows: TGCGCCAGCAGCTCGACGAGGATGCGGACAGATACGCAGTATTTT.

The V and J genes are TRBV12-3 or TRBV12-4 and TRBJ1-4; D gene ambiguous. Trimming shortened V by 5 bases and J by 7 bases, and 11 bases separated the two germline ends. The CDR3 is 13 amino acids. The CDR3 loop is CASSKTGIEKLFF. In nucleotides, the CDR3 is TGTGCCAGCAGTAAGACGGGGATTGAAAAACTGTTTTTT.

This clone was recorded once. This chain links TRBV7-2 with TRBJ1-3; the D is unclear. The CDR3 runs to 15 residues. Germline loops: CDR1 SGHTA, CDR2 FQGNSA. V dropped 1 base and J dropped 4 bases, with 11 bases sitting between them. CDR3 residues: CASSLEGLRGNTIYF. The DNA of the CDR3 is TGTGCCAGCAGCTTAGAAGGACTGCGGGGAAACACCATATATTTT.

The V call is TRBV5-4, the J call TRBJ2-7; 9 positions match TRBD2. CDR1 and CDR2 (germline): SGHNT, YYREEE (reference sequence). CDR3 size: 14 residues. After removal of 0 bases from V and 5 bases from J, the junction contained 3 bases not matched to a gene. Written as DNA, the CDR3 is TGTGCCAGCAGCTTGGAAAGCGGGGGGAACGAGCAGTACTTC. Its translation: CASSLESGGNEQYF.